Given below is one T cell receptor beta chain in context. The record originates from a study of T cell changes during pregnancy in multiple sclerosis. The germline CDR1 and CDR2 sequences are SNHLY and FYNNEI. There are 15 residues in the CDR3. The V segment lost 2 bases and the J segment 9 bases; nucleotides outside the gene matches: 5. Clones were sequenced by immunoSEQ multiplex PCR, and TCRdb holds only the in-frame ones, with some missing. The sample carries roughly 120,000 clones, roughly nine tenths recorded once. The genes are TRBV2 and TRBJ2-1, with TRBD2 matching over 12 bases. The sequence was collected from a female donor with multiple sclerosis, enrolled in a pregnancy study. The specimen comprised peripheral blood, sampled in the third trimester of pregnancy. The CDR3 reads CASSELAGGRGEQFF. The CDR3 nucleotides read TGTGCCAGCAGTGAACTAGCGGGAGGGAGAGGTGAGCAGTTCTTC.